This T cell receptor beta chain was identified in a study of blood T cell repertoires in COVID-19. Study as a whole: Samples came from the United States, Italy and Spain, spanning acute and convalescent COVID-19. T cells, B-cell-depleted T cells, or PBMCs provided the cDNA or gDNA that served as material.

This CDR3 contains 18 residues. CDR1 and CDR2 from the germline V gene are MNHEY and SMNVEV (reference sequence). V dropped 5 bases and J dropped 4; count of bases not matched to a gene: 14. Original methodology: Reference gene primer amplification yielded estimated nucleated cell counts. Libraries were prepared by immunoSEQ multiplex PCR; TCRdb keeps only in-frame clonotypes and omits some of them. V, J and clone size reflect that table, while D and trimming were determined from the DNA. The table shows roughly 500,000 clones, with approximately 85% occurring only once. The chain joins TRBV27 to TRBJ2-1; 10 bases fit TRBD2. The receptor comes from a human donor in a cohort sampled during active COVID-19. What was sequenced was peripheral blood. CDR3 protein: CASSDGSSGRTYYNEQFF. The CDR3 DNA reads TGTGCCAGCAGTGACGGGAGTAGCGGGAGGACCTATTACAATGAGCAGTTCTTC.